The rows below give T cell receptor beta chains drawn from one sample of a study of glioma-infiltrating T cells after dendritic cell vaccination. Sequencing used immunoSEQ multiplex PCR; TCRdb keeps in-frame clones, though not all of them. Of about 65,000 clones in the sample, approximately 86% were seen once. Sequencing used blood, obtained after dendritic cell vaccination. The receptor source for this set is a human donor with glioblastoma. Each CDR3 is given with its conserved first and last residue. The D gene is left open where the match is weak. Not every row has a clone size; where given, it reads once, few, many or a size class.

>NA|TRBJ2-5|TRBD2|TRBV5-1
CASSLEGAGVGETQYF
TGCGCCAGCAGCTTGGAGGGAGCGGGGGTGGGAGAGACCCAGTACTTC
>NA|TRBJ2-1|TRBD2|TRBV2
CASLRGVNNEQFF
TGTGCCAGCCTCCGGGGGGTAAACAATGAGCAGTTCTTC
>NA|TRBJ2-7|NA|TRBV9
CASSYLQGGAYEQYF
TGTGCCAGCAGTTACTTGCAGGGGGGTGCCTACGAGCAGTACTTC
>NA|TRBJ2-2|TRBD2|TRBV10-3
CAISESAAGSTGELFF
TGTGCCATCAGTGAGTCCGCAGCGGGAAGCACCGGGGAGCTGTTTTTT
>NA|TRBJ2-7|TRBD1|TRBV4-1
CASSQDAQGAPEQYF
TGCGCCAGCAGCCAAGATGCGCAGGGGGCACCCGAGCAGTACTTC
>once|TRBJ1-5|NA|TRBV2
CASSSSGVPEPQHF
TGTGCCAGCAGTAGTTCCGGGGTCCCGGAGCCCCAGCATTTT
>NA|TRBJ1-2|NA|TRBV19
CASSASGGNYGYTF
TGTGCCAGTAGTGCTTCGGGGGGGAACTATGGCTACACCTTC
>NA|TRBJ1-2|NA|TRBV7-9
CASSLGSGDGYTF
TGTGCCAGCAGCCTAGGGTCAGGGGACGGCTACACCTTC
>NA|TRBJ1-5|TRBD1|TRBV10-3
CAISDRGQGGNQPQHF
TGTGCCATCAGTGACCGAGGACAGGGGGGCAATCAGCCCCAGCATTTT
>few|TRBJ1-4|TRBD1|TRBV5-1
CASSLASGRGRSSEKLFF
TGCGCCAGCAGCTTGGCGTCTGGCAGGGGGCGCAGTAGTGAAAAACTGTTTTTT
>once|TRBJ1-1|TRBD1|TRBV4-3
CASSQGARQGYTEAFF
TGCGCCAGCAGCCAAGGAGCACGACAGGGGTACACTGAAGCTTTCTTT
>NA|TRBJ1-4|NA|TRBV4-2
CASSQGGGGVDGDEKLFF
TGTGCCAGCAGCCAAGGAGGAGGGGGGGTTGACGGAGATGAAAAACTGTTTTTT
>NA|TRBJ1-1|NA|TRBV5-1
CASSLGGTTNTEAFF
TGCGCCAGCAGCTTGGGAGGGACAACGAACACTGAAGCTTTCTTT
>NA|TRBJ2-1|NA|TRBV7-3
CASSLGAGESQFF
TGTGCCAGCAGCTTAGGCGCAGGGGAAAGTCAGTTCTTC
>NA|TRBJ2-7|TRBD2|TRBV5-8
CASSRGLAGSYEQYF
TGTGCCAGCAGCAGGGGACTAGCGGGGAGCTACGAGCAGTACTTC
>NA|TRBJ2-7|NA|TRBV9
CASSVRGGGSSSYEQYF
TGTGCCAGCAGCGTAAGGGGGGGTGGATCTAGCTCCTACGAGCAGTACTTC
>NA|TRBJ1-1|TRBD1|TRBV4-1
CASSQLPDRGQASGTEAFF
TGCGCCAGCAGCCAATTACCGGACAGGGGGCAAGCAAGTGGGACTGAAGCTTTCTTT
>few|TRBJ2-1|TRBD1|TRBV5-4
CASSRDRVENEQFF
TGTGCCAGCAGCAGGGACAGGGTAGAGAATGAGCAGTTCTTC
>NA|TRBJ2-7|TRBD2|TRBV13
CASSLDSGGAYEQYF
TGTGCCAGCAGCTTAGATAGCGGGGGGGCCTACGAGCAGTACTTC
>NA|TRBJ2-1|TRBD1|TRBV5-5
CASSADRVSYNEQFF
TGTGCCAGCAGCGCGGACAGGGTATCCTACAATGAGCAGTTCTTC
>NA|TRBJ2-5|TRBD1|TRBV7-9
CASSQQGRGETQYF
TGTGCCAGCAGCCAACAGGGGCGAGGGGAGACCCAGTACTTC
>once|TRBJ2-3|NA|TRBV19
CASSREGTDTQYF
TGTGCCAGTAGTAGGGAGGGCACAGATACGCAGTATTTT
>NA|TRBJ2-1|TRBD2|TRBV19
CASSQTSGNYNEQFF
TGTGCCAGTAGTCAAACTAGCGGGAACTACAATGAGCAGTTCTTC
>few|TRBJ2-3|NA|TRBV5-1
CASSLRGTDTDTQYF
TGCGCCAGCAGCTTAAGGGGGACCGACACAGATACGCAGTATTTT
>NA|TRBJ1-1|TRBD1|TRBV9
CASSVETGGDTEAFF
TGTGCCAGCAGCGTAGAAACAGGGGGGGACACTGAAGCTTTCTTT
>NA|TRBJ2-5|TRBD1|TRBV27
CASSLSTGTGVQETQYF
TGTGCCAGCAGTTTATCCACCGGGACAGGCGTCCAAGAGACCCAGTACTTC
>medium-sized|TRBJ2-4|TRBD1|TRBV4-2
CASSRTGVENIQYF
TGTGCCAGCAGCCGTACAGGGGTGGAAAACATTCAGTACTTC
>NA|TRBJ1-3|NA|TRBV6-5
CASSYSRTSSGNTIYF
TGTGCCAGCAGTTACTCGAGGACAAGCTCTGGAAACACCATATATTTT
>NA|TRBJ2-3|TRBD2|TRBV6-6
CASSFLAASTDTQYF
TGTGCCAGCAGCTTTCTAGCGGCGAGCACAGATACGCAGTATTTT
>NA|TRBJ1-1|TRBD1|TRBV6-4
CASSAEGQGANTEAFF
TGTGCCAGCAGTGCGGAGGGACAGGGGGCAAACACTGAAGCTTTCTTT
>NA|TRBJ1-5|NA|TRBV10-1
CATREGWNQPQHF
TGCGCCACCCGAGAGGGTTGGAATCAGCCCCAGCATTTT
>NA|TRBJ2-5|NA|TRBV9
CASSEGSTNYQETQYF
TGTGCCAGCAGCGAGGGGTCCACAAATTACCAAGAGACCCAGTACTTC
>NA|TRBJ1-2|NA|TRBV7-2
CASSLAHGINYGYTF
TGTGCCAGCAGCTTAGCGCACGGGATTAACTATGGCTACACCTTC
>NA|TRBJ1-1|TRBD1|TRBV5-4
CASSLRSGTGGIAEAFF
TGTGCCAGCAGCTTGAGGTCTGGGACAGGGGGAATCGCTGAAGCTTTCTTT
>NA|TRBJ2-7|TRBD1|TRBV5-4
CASSWGTGPFTYEQYF
TGTGCCAGCAGCTGGGGGACAGGGCCTTTCACCTACGAGCAGTACTTC
>few|TRBJ2-3|NA|TRBV4-3
CASSQVGVFTDTQYF
TGCGCCAGCAGCCAAGTCGGAGTTTTCACAGATACGCAGTATTTT
>few|TRBJ2-3|TRBD1|TRBV7-2
CASSPRFMDRVSPDTQYF
TGTGCCAGCAGCCCGCGATTTATGGACAGGGTTAGTCCAGATACGCAGTATTTT
>NA|TRBJ2-3|NA|TRBV7-9
CASSLALWEASSTDTQYF
TGTGCCAGCAGCTTAGCGCTGTGGGAGGCCTCTAGCACAGATACGCAGTATTTT
>NA|TRBJ1-2|NA|TRBV5-6
CASSLNRVKGYGYTF
TGTGCCAGCAGCTTAAACCGGGTCAAAGGCTATGGCTACACCTTC
>NA|TRBJ2-1|TRBD2|TRBV29-1
CSAGLAGTNEQFF
TGCAGCGCCGGACTAGCGGGAACCAATGAGCAGTTCTTC
>NA|TRBJ2-7|NA|TRBV11-3
CASSLRFSGEQYF
TGTGCCAGCAGCTTAAGATTCTCGGGCGAGCAGTACTTC
>NA|TRBJ1-1|NA|TRBV11-3
CASSLAAGNTEAFF
TGTGCCAGCAGCTTAGCAGCGGGGAACACTGAAGCTTTCTTT